This TCR beta chain was found in a study of T cells expressing NK-cell markers. TCRdb re-called the 5' RACE reads, yielding one record per CDR3 amino acid sequence without DNA. The sample has some 410,000 distinct CDR3 sequences. Germline CDR1 KGHDR, CDR2 SFDVKD. The CDR3 runs to 14 residues. The chain employs TRBV24-1 and TRBJ2-3; TCRdb picks TRBD1, but there is no DNA to check that call. This clonotype originated in a woman aged 18 to 75 in good health. The material sequenced was blood T cells: a sorted CD56 or NKG2C T cell subset, CD4+ or CD8+ T cells, or bulk PBMC T cells (not recorded which). The CDR3 here is CATSDSGQGGTQYF.